The following is a T cell receptor (beta chain) sequence with its context. This clone appeared a few times. Its antigen specificity is not known. Base-call qualities are not available, and no considerably larger clone is one nucleotide away. This sample stems from a study of cytotoxic CD8 clonotypes in ibrutinib-treated CLL (TCRdb year 2021). With respect to the entire study: The cohort included more than 14 treatment-naive and around 10 relapsed/refractory patients; about 17 were IGHV unmutated. Partial responses were observed in around 25 patients and complete responses in 2; after a median follow-up of 68 months, remission was maintained in approximately 15 patients and progression was observed in approximately 12. Response samples were taken after a median of approximately 12 months on treatment, ranging from about 6 to 40 months. On average, each sample had a few hundred thousand productive templates and approximately 85,000 productive rearrangements. Of the roughly 79 people in the trial, 26 had longitudinal samples available. Cryopreserved peripheral blood mononuclear cells were collected at three points: before therapy, at response, and at either sustained remission or disease progression. Every remission and progressive disease sample was obtained while ibrutinib was still being received by the patients. On the study overall, not on this receptor specifically: At baseline, clonality was higher than in age-matched healthy donors and showed a strong correlation with circulating CD8+ T-cell counts. Sustained-remission and progressing patients did not have matched sampling times, and lymph node repertoires were not examined. Public clonotypes were found to be uncommon and were observed to contract or remain stable during treatment; the increase in clonality was shown to reflect expansion of private clonotypes at ibrutinib response. At ibrutinib response clonality went up, during sustained remission it held steady, and at progression it dropped back toward baseline.

According to the study, the label for this sample's time point signals: approximately twelve months on ibrutinib. Roughly 2.2 micrograms of genomic DNA were extracted from cryopreserved PBMCs for TCR beta library preparation. Longitudinal blood samples from CLL patients receiving ibrutinib monotherapy were subjected to high-throughput TCR beta sequencing. The patients were enrolled in a single-center, open-label phase 2 trial of ibrutinib monotherapy. CDR1 SGHNT and CDR2 YYREEE were looked up in the germline V gene (reference sequence). V is cut by 5 bases and J by 0 bases, and the space between the germline ends is 14 bases. The CDR3 runs 15 amino acids, cysteine and phenylalanine included. The only DNA kept is the CDR3, 45 bases in frame from the first base. Each clonotype received, on average, approximately 9.9x coverage in deep resolution sequencing performed on a MiSeq, where the target depth lay between 1 in 1 million and 1 in 200,000 T cells. The immunoSEQ hsTCRB Kit was used to generate TCR beta libraries. The study's own analysis went as follows. Data were analyzed with ImmunoSEQ Data Assistant and ImmunoSEQ Analyzer, with V, D and J genes assigned per IMGT definitions. Clonality, which ranges from 0 to 1, was calculated as one minus the normalized Shannon entropy of productive rearrangement frequencies. Only overrepresented clonotypes making up at least 0.05% of each patient's repertoire were included in the public clonotype analysis. Repertoires from roughly 13 age-matched healthy donors in immuneACCESS were used as clonality controls. TCRdb re-hosts the immuneACCESS table, in-frame sequences only. Its copies lack some clones; in the studies checked, an unresolved V gene accounts for under half of them, and the cause for the rest is not known. V, J and clone size are those of that table, while D and trimming were read from the DNA. Counted in this sample were around 200,000 clones; approximately 79% of them appeared once. The ten largest account for roughly an eighth of the sample.

This clonotype was obtained from a human donor with chronic lymphocytic leukemia. The sample was PBMCs, taken after 12 months of ibrutinib treatment. The sequence is built from TRBV5-4 and TRBJ1-2; the D gene is possibly TRBD1, with 6 bases matching. The DNA reads TGTGCCAGCAGACTCAGGGGAACAGCTAACTATGGCTACACCTTC. This is translated as CASRLRGTANYGYTF.